This entry lists 25 T cell receptor beta chains sequenced from one sample in a study of T cell responses to AZD1222 COVID-19 vaccine. TCRdb keeps only in-frame clones here, not all; method: immunoSEQ multiplex PCR. The sample holds 150,000 to 250,000 clones, approximately 95% seen once. The sample was peripheral blood, taken 28 days after the second AZD1222 dose. The receptors were sampled from an adult who received the AZD1222 COVID-19 vaccine.

This sequence joins TRBV27 and TRBJ1-4; TRBD1 is a possible D gene (6 bases). CDR3 length: 14 amino acids. CDR1 is MNHEY, CDR2 SMNVEV, per germline (reference sequence). The V end lost 1 base, the J end lost 8 bases, and 11 bases lay between the germline ends. This chain's CDR3 is CASSLFQTGEKLFF. The CDR3 DNA reads as TGTGCCAGCAGTTTATTCCAAACAGGGGAAAAACTGTTTTTT.

The chain links TRBV2 to TRBJ1-2, with D maybe TRBD1 (5 bases). V gave up 6 bases and J gave up 2 bases, with 13 bases separating them. There are 14 residues in the CDR3. Germline V CDR1 and CDR2: SNHLY, FYNNEI. CDR3 sequence reads: CASRVGRGNYGYTF. CDR3 nucleotide sequence: TGTGCCAGCAGGGTGGGGCGAGGGAACTATGGCTACACCTTC.

The chain uses TRBV7-9 and TRBJ1-1; no firm D call. V lost 2 bases and J lost 8, with 12 bases in between. The CDR3 sequence is 13 residues long. Germline V gives CDR1 SEHNR, CDR2 FQNEAQ (reference sequence). The CDR3 region is CASSLFSTAEAFF. Here the CDR3 DNA reads TGTGCCAGCAGCTTATTCTCAACAGCAGAAGCTTTCTTT.

The rearrangement joins TRBV19 to TRBJ2-7; the match to TRBD1 covers 8 bases. Trimming cost V 5 bases and J 6 bases; bases outside gene matches: 9. The CDR3 loop spans 14 amino acids. Germline CDR1 reads LNHDA; CDR2 reads SQIVND (reference sequence). The CDR3 region is CASSRDRRLSEQYF. The CDR3 DNA is TGTGCCAGTAGTCGGGACAGGAGGCTTAGCGAGCAGTACTTC.

The rearrangement uses TRBV28 and TRBJ1-3; no definite D call. There are 16 residues in the CDR3. Germline assignment: CDR1 MDHEN and CDR2 SYDVKM. V was trimmed by 6 bases and J by 2 bases, leaving 17 bases between them. The CDR3 is CASSPRVGSAGNTIYF. CDR3 DNA: TGTGCCAGCAGCCCCCGAGTAGGGTCCGCTGGAAACACCATATATTTT.

The chain carries TRBV29-1 and TRBJ1-1; TRBD1 is a possible D gene (5 bases). With 7 bases removed from V and 10 bases from J, the gap between germline ends came to 13 bases. Per germline, CDR1 SQVTM and CDR2 ANQGSEA. The length of the CDR3 is 10 residues. CDR3 nucleotides: TGCAGCGCCGGGACGGCGGCAGCTTTCTTT. This codes for CSAGTAAAFF. The full variable domain, rest sourced from reference TRBV29-1 and TRBJ1-1, is SAVISQKPSRDICQRGTSLTIQCQVDSQVTMMFWYRQQPGQSLTLIATANQGSEATYESGFVIDKFPISRPNLTFSTLTVSNMSPEDSSIYLCSAGTAAAFFGQGTRLTVV.

This chain connects TRBV6-2 or TRBV6-3 to TRBJ2-2; D not resolved. Per the germline V gene, CDR1 is MNHEY and CDR2 is SVGEGT. V was pared by 2 bases and J by 1 base, with 14 bases between. This CDR3 has 17 residues. CDR3 amino acids: CASSYAPGGVNTGELFF. CDR3 DNA: TGTGCCAGCAGTTACGCGCCCGGTGGGGTGAACACCGGGGAGCTGTTTTTT.

The CDR3 DNA reads as TGTGCCAGCAGCTTAGGTACAGGGAGAAATCAGCCCCAGCATTTT. Protein: CASSLGTGRNQPQHF. V usage is TRBV7-9 and J usage is TRBJ1-5, with D possibly being TRBD1 (6 bases). Germline V gene sequence: CDR1 SEHNR, CDR2 FQNEAQ (reference sequence). The CDR3 totals 15 residues. V was shortened by 1 base and J by 4 bases, with 11 bases between the two germline ends.

The V call is TRBV19, the J call TRBJ1-1; D gene ambiguous. Germline CDR1 reads LNHDA; CDR2 reads SQIVND (reference sequence). The germline V and J ends were trimmed by 8 bases and 1 base, with 8 bases remaining between them. The CDR3 runs 12 residues. CDR3 sequence (DNA): TGTGCCAGTGGGAGGTCGAACACTGAAGCTTTCTTT. Residues: CASGRSNTEAFF.

The chain is built from TRBV5-1 and TRBJ1-6; D is ambiguous. CDR1 is SGHRS, CDR2 YFSETQ, per germline. V lost 1 base to trimming and J lost 6 bases, with 14 bases between them. The CDR3 totals 16 residues. CDR3 sequence reads: CASSLRFARFNSPLHF. CDR3 DNA sequence: TGCGCCAGCAGCTTGCGGTTCGCCAGATTTAATTCACCCCTCCACTTT.

V is TRBV28 and J is TRBJ1-5; no firm D call. CDR1 is MDHEN and CDR2 is SYDVKM in the germline V gene. The CDR3 covers 15 residues. The V gene lost 3 bases and the J gene lost 3 bases, with 12 bases spanning the gap. CDR3 nucleotide sequence: TGTGCCAGCAGTTTCCGGTGGGCCTTCAATCAGCCCCAGCATTTT. Translating gives CASSFRWAFNQPQHF.

The chain couples TRBV4-3 to TRBJ2-3; 9 positions agree with TRBD2. The CDR3 runs to 17 residues. V shed 0 bases and J 4 bases; nucleotides not matched to a gene: 8. CDR1 and CDR2 (germline): LGHNA, YSLEER. This chain's CDR3 is CASSQDLAGGGPDTQYF. As DNA, the CDR3 is TGCGCCAGCAGCCAAGATTTGGCGGGGGGGGGACCAGATACGCAGTATTTT.

The chain recombines TRBV28 with TRBJ1-5; no definite D call. V gave up 5 bases and J gave up 2 bases, with 25 bases separating them. The CDR3 length is 19 residues. Looked up from germline, CDR1 is MDHEN and CDR2 is SYDVKM. CDR3: CASSPYYLGRGPGNQPQHF. CDR3 DNA: TGTGCCAGCAGTCCCTACTACCTCGGACGGGGTCCGGGCAATCAGCCCCAGCATTTT. Supplemented by reference TRBV28 and TRBJ1-5, the full variable domain reads DVKVTQSSRYLVKRTGEKVFLECVQDMDHENMFWYRQDPGLGLRLIYFSYDVKMKEKGDIPEGYSVSREKKERFSLILESASTNQTSMYLCASSPYYLGRGPGNQPQHFGDGTRLSIL.

The genes are TRBV7-8 and TRBJ1-6, with 9 bases fitting TRBD1. Germline V gives CDR1 SGHVS, CDR2 FQNEAQ. V was pared by 5 bases and J by 7 bases, with 9 bases of the junction left unmatched. This CDR3 is built from 16 residues. The CDR3 nucleotides are TGTGCCAGCAGCCCTTCGGACAGGGGAGGCAATTCACCCCTCCACTTT. Residues: CASSPSDRGGNSPLHF.

The chain couples TRBV6-5 to TRBJ2-5; a weak D match, TRBD1 (6 bases). Per germline, CDR1 MNHEY and CDR2 SVGAGI. There are 16 residues in the CDR3. V was shortened by 0 bases and J by 3 bases, with 14 bases between the two germline ends. This chain's CDR3 is CASSYSIGGSKETQYF. CDR3 DNA: TGTGCCAGCAGTTACTCCATAGGGGGTAGTAAAGAGACCCAGTACTTC.

The rearrangement joins TRBV7-9 to TRBJ2-5; D might be TRBD1 (5 bases). CDR1 is SEHNR and CDR2 is FQNEAQ in the germline V gene (reference sequence). V was cut by 1 base and J by 2 bases, with 8 bases left in between. The CDR3 has 14 amino acids. For the CDR3, the DNA is TGTGCCAGCAGCTTAGGGCAGGGTCAAGAGACCCAGTACTTC. Residues: CASSLGQGQETQYF.

The gene calls are TRBV12-3 or TRBV12-4 and TRBJ2-7; 8 nucleotides agree with TRBD1. CDR3 size: 13 residues. Losses at the gene ends were 3 bases for V and 7 bases for J; bases not matched to a gene: 5. CDR3 DNA: TGTGCCAGCAGTTTCCAGGGGGCCCGGGAGCAGTACTTC. Encoded protein: CASSFQGAREQYF.

The chain uses TRBV2 and TRBJ1-1, with 7 nucleotides matching TRBD1. This CDR3 spans 14 amino acids. Germline V gene lookup returns CDR1 SNHLY and CDR2 FYNNEI. V was pared by 5 bases and J by 6 bases, with 9 bases of the junction left unmatched. As DNA, the CDR3 is TGTGCCAGCAGTTCCCAGGGGGGCGCGGCTGAAGCTTTCTTT. Translated: CASSSQGGAAEAFF.

The J gene is TRBJ1-6, the V gene TRBV6-5; 7 nucleotides line up with TRBD1. Germline lookup yields CDR1 MNHEY and CDR2 SVGAGI. After removal of 6 bases from V and 6 bases from J, the junction contained 5 bases not matched to a gene. CDR3 length: 14 amino acids. The CDR3 region has the DNA TGTGCCAGCAGAGTGACAGGGACTAATTCACCCCTCCACTTT. This codes for CASRVTGTNSPLHF.

The rearrangement uses TRBV24-1 and TRBJ2-1, with D possibly matching TRBD2 (7 bases). The germline CDR1 and CDR2 sequences are KGHDR and SFDVKD. V lost 5 bases and J 2 bases, leaving 9 bases between the germline ends. This CDR3 region has 14 residues. The CDR3 nucleotides are TGTGCCACCAGTGCGGGGGGCGCCTACAATGAGCAGTTCTTC. Protein product: CATSAGGAYNEQFF.

The rearrangement links TRBV3-1 (or the pseudogene TRBV3-2) to TRBJ1-5; a possible D gene is TRBD1 (5 bases). V was trimmed by 1 base and J by 0 bases, leaving 13 bases between them. This CDR3 is 17 amino acids long. Germline loops: CDR1 LGHDT, CDR2 YNNKEL (reference sequence). In DNA form, the CDR3 reads TGTGCCAGCAGCCAAGGGGCGACAGCCGATAGCAATCAGCCCCAGCATTTT. As protein: CASSQGATADSNQPQHF.

The chain uses TRBV9 and TRBJ1-4; 7 nucleotides align to TRBD1. From germline, CDR1 is SGDLS and CDR2 YYNGEE. Trimming removed 0 bases from V and 4 bases from J; junction bases left unmatched: 3. The CDR3 loop spans 15 amino acids. CDR3 sequence (DNA): TGTGCCAGCAGCGTAGAAGGGGGCGGTAATGAAAAACTGTTTTTT. Translation: CASSVEGGGNEKLFF.

Worth noting for this clone: The identical CDR3 is also encoded by other nucleotide sequences in the sample. This chain uses TRBV5-1 with TRBJ2-7; D is uncertain. CDR1 is SGHRS, CDR2 YFSETQ, per germline. Trimming removed 0 bases at V and 2 bases at J, with 6 bases between. The CDR3 spans 13 residues. The CDR3 protein is CASSLDRAYEQYF. The CDR3 region has the DNA TGCGCCAGCAGCTTGGACAGAGCCTACGAGCAGTACTTC. The full variable domain, its missing parts supplied by reference TRBV5-1 and TRBJ2-7, is KAGVTQTPRYLIKTRGQQVTLSCSPISGHRSVSWYQQTPGQGLQFLFEYFSETQRNKGNFPGRFSGRQFSNSRSEMNVSTLELGDSALYLCASSLDRAYEQYFGPGTRLTVT.

The rearrangement links TRBV13 to TRBJ1-2; no clear D gene. With 4 bases removed from V and 8 bases from J, the gap between germline ends came to 20 bases. The CDR3 contains 15 residues. Per germline, CDR1 PRHDT and CDR2 FYEKMQ (reference sequence). CDR3 sequence (DNA): TGTGCCAGCAGCTCCCTGGACCTGACTGGGGAAGGCTACACCTTC. Translating gives CASSSLDLTGEGYTF.

V is TRBV7-8 and J is TRBJ1-6, with TRBD1 identical over 7 bases. With 3 bases clipped from V and 10 bases from J, the junction kept 9 bases outside the gene matches. Germline V gene sequence: CDR1 SGHVS, CDR2 FQNEAQ. CDR3 length: 15 residues. Written as DNA, the CDR3 is TGTGCCAGCAGCTTTCTGAGACAGGGTGGCTCACCCCTCCACTTT. Translation gives CASSFLRQGGSPLHF.